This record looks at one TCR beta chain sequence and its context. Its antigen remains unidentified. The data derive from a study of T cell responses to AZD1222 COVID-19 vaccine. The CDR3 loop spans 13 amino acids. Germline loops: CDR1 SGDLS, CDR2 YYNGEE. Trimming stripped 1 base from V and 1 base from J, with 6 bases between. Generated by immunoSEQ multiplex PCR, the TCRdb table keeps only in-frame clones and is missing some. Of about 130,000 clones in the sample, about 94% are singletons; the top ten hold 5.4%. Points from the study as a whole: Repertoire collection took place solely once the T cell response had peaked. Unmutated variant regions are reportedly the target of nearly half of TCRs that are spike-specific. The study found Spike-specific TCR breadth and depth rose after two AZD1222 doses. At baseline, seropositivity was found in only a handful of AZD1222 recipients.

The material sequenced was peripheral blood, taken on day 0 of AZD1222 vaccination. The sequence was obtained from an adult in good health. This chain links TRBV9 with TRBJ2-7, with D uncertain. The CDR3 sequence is CASSVTESYEQYF. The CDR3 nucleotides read TGTGCCAGCAGCGTAACAGAGTCCTACGAGCAGTACTTC. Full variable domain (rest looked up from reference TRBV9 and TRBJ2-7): DSGVTQTPKHLITATGQRVTLRCSPRSGDLSVYWYQQSLDQGLQFLIQYYNGEERAKGNILERFSAQQFPDLHSELNLSSLELGDSALYFCASSVTESYEQYFGPGTRLTVT.